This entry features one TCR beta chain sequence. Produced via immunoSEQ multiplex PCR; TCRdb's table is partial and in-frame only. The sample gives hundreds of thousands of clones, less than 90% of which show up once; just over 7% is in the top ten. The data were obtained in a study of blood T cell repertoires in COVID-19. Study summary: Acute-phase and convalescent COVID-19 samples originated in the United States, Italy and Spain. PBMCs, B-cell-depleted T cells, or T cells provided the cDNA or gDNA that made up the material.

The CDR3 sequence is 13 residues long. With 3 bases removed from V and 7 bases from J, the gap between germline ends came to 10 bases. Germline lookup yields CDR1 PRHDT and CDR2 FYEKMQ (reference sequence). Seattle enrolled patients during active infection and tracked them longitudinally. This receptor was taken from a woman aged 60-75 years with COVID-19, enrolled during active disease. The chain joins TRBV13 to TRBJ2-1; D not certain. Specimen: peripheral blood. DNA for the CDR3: TGTGCCAGCAGCTTTAATGAGAGGAATGAGCAGTTCTTC. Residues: CASSFNERNEQFF.